What follows describes a single T cell receptor (beta chain). Assay: immunoSEQ multiplex PCR; the TCRdb copy retains only in-frame clones and omits some. The sample has 160,000 or so clones, about 80% seen once. This sample stems from a study of cytotoxic CD8 clonotypes in ibrutinib-treated CLL. Study-level information: Complete response was seen in 2 patients and partial in approximately 24; roughly 12 progressed and 14 stayed remitted after a median approximately 70 months.

The CDR3 runs to 12 residues. The germline V gene encodes CDR1 MDHEN and CDR2 SYDVKM. Between the trimmed V and J ends, which lost 2 bases and 7 bases, there was a span of 8 bases. The sequence derives from a human donor with chronic lymphocytic leukemia. The chain combines TRBV28 with TRBJ1-1; unclear D gene. The source material was PBMCs, sampled after 12 months of ibrutinib treatment. CDR3: CASSLTVLEAFF. Written as DNA, the CDR3 is TGTGCCAGCAGTTTAACAGTCCTTGAAGCTTTCTTT.